This section outlines one TCR beta chain sequence together with its context. Sequencing used immunoSEQ multiplex PCR; TCRdb keeps in-frame clones, though not all of them. The data show about 150,000 clones, 75% to 95% seen once. The source of the sample is a study of blood T cell repertoires in COVID-19. The CDR3 is 19 amino acids. Germline V gives CDR1 SGDLS, CDR2 YYNGEE. Trimming pared 1 base from V and 2 bases from J, leaving 23 bases between. This receptor was identified in a man aged 50-59 years with acute or convalescent COVID-19. Sequenced material: peripheral blood. This chain uses TRBV9 with TRBJ2-3; TRBD2 is a possible D gene (5 bases). CDR3 residues: CASSVSLGRVITNTDTQYF. The CDR3 DNA follows: TGTGCCAGCAGCGTATCCCTGGGGAGAGTCATAACAAACACAGATACGCAGTATTTT.